A single T cell receptor beta chain is shown here with its context. The CDR3 has 15 amino acids. The germline V gene encodes CDR1 MNHEY and CDR2 SVGAGI. Between the trimmed V and J ends, which lost 0 bases and 3 bases, there was a span of 10 bases. This sample was included in a study of blood T cells in healthy people across ages. Sample-barcoded 5' priming and a J-beta primer mix drove a second PCR of about 6 to 11 cycles. TCRdb recomputed calls from the 5' RACE reads with MiXCR, one row per CDR3 protein. The data show hundreds of thousands of distinct CDR3 sequences, 20% to 25% seen once. This chain uses TRBV6-5 with TRBJ2-3; no clear D gene. Material for sequencing was blood. This receptor was taken from a man in his 70s in good health. DNA for the CDR3: TGTGCCAGCAGTTACTCTGGGGTCGGTACAGATACGCAGTATTTT. Translated, it gives CASSYSGVGTDTQYF.